This passage covers 2 T cell receptor beta chains from one sample sequenced in a study of T cells in Graves' hyperthyroidism and ophthalmopathy. Amplified TCR beta CDR3 regions came from RNA transcripts. The HTBI primer set served for first-round RT-PCR of the TCR CDR3. From the multiplex PCR reads, TCRdb called clonotypes with MiXCR, one entry per CDR3 protein. The data contain about 500,000 distinct CDR3 sequences, 40% to 50% of them singletons. The sample comprised peripheral blood or thyroid tissue (not recorded which). The receptors derive from an adult woman with Graves' disease, either hyperthyroidism or ophthalmopathy (not recorded which).

This chain joins TRBV2 and TRBJ1-6, with a tentative D call TRBD1 (5 bases). Germline V gene sequence: CDR1 SNHLY, CDR2 FYNNEI. The ends were cut back, 6 bases at V and 9 bases at J, with 12 bases in the middle. This CDR3 has 13 residues. As DNA, the CDR3 is TGTGCCAGCAGGCAGGGCTTTGGTTCACCCCTCCACTTT. Amino acids: CASRQGFGSPLHF.

This chain uses TRBV20-1 with TRBJ1-5, with D tentatively TRBD1 (6 bases). The V end lost 4 bases, the J end lost 3 bases, and 16 bases lay between the germline ends. The CDR3 runs to 15 residues. Germline loops: CDR1 DFQATT, CDR2 SNEGSKA (reference sequence). This chain's CDR3 is CSATRGGSPNQPQHF. The CDR3 region has the DNA TGCAGTGCTACTCGAGGGGGAAGTCCCAATCAGCCCCAGCATTTT.